The present T cell receptor (beta chain) was sequenced within a study of tumor-infiltrating lymphocytes in primary liver carcinoma. Study in general: The study obtained roughly 3.65 to 7.13 million productive TCRbeta reads per sample, similar across tissue types.

V lost 5 bases, J lost 0 bases, and 9 bases stayed unmatched. This CDR3 comprises 16 residues. Germline values: CDR1 SGHNT, CDR2 YYREEE (reference sequence). This clonotype was counted between two and nine times. What it binds is unknown. Whole-study results and caveats: A significantly higher top-250-clone fraction was found in tumors than in blood (p = 0.039).

Using a constant-region primer together with ProtoScript II reverse transcriptase, TCR beta cDNA was made from approximately 0.55 ug of total RNA. Employing slightly modified ARM-PCR, three nested multiplex PCR rounds were run, and these gave rise to the TCR beta libraries. Two initial PCR rounds of around 10 cycles each paired TRBV1-TRBV30 forward primers with a C-beta reverse primer. TCRdb fed the multiplex PCR reads into MiXCR, producing one record per CDR3 protein. The table includes about 310,000 distinct CDR3 sequences, roughly 60% detected once. RNA was extracted from whole blood without cell sorting, alongside germline DNA.

J is TRBJ1-2 and V is TRBV5-4; 8 bases line up with TRBD1. This sequence was found in a woman younger than 45 with primary liver carcinoma and hepatitis B virus infection. The specimen was peripheral blood. The CDR3 nucleotides read TGTGCCAGCAGTAAACCGGGACAGGTCTCTAACTATGGCTACACCTTC. Residues: CASSKPGQVSNYGYTF.